This T cell receptor (beta chain) was recorded in a study of CD8 T cells in ankylosing spondylitis. Trimming pared 0 bases from V and 7 bases from J, leaving 12 bases between. CDR1 is DFQATT and CDR2 is SNEGSKA in the germline V gene (reference sequence). This CDR3 has 13 amino acids. MiXCR, run by TCRdb on the 5' RACE reads, gives a single entry per CDR3 protein. The data hold about 240,000 distinct CDR3 sequences, with roughly a quarter observed a single time. The sample holds a few counts of this clonotype. The sequenced sample was blood, either unsorted or a sorted T cell fraction (not recorded which). The sequence derives from a male donor with ankylosing spondylitis or in good health (not recorded which). This rearrangement joins TRBV20-1 to TRBJ1-2; D perhaps matches TRBD1 (6 bases). CDR3 DNA sequence: TGCAGTGCTAGAGATGGAGGGGGATTTGGCTACACCTTC. This encodes CSARDGGGFGYTF.